The 29 T cell receptor beta chains reported below all come from one sample, sequenced in a study of CD4 T cells in relation to SARS-CoV-2 and coronaviruses. Their recognized antigens are unknown. Here immunoSEQ multiplex PCR was the method, and the copy in TCRdb shows in-frame clones only, minus some. Here the sample spans about 38,000 clones, around four fifths being singletons. Sequencing used memory CD4+ T cells from PBMCs, cultured in vitro. These receptors all come from an adult with COVID-19.

The V gene is TRBV5-6, the J gene TRBJ2-7, with 10 bases identical to TRBD2. The CDR3 consists of 15 residues. J gave up 5 bases and V 4 bases, and 9 bases lay outside the gene matches. Per the germline V gene, CDR1 is SGHDT and CDR2 is YYEEEE. Written as DNA, the CDR3 is TGTGCCAGCAGCCTCCAACTAGCGGGATTAGACGAGCAGTACTTC. Its protein product is CASSLQLAGLDEQYF. Filled out from reference TRBV5-6 and TRBJ2-7, the complete variable domain reads DAGVTQSPTHLIKTRGQQVTLRCSPKSGHDTVSWYQQALGQGPQFIFQYYEEEERQRGNFPDRFSGHQFPNYSSELNVNALLLGDSALYLCASSLQLAGLDEQYFGPGTRLTVT.

The count of this clone is one. The chain is built from TRBV15 and TRBJ2-1, with 9 bases that match TRBD1. After removal of 6 bases from V and 9 bases from J, the junction contained 15 bases not matched to a gene. There are 16 residues in the CDR3. Germline-derived CDR1 and CDR2 are LNHNV and YYDKDF (reference sequence). Here the CDR3 reads CATRKRTGTGIGEQFF. The CDR3 DNA reads TGTGCCACCAGGAAGCGAACCGGGACAGGGATAGGTGAGCAGTTCTTC.

The rearrangement links TRBV20-1 to TRBJ2-5; no clear D gene. From germline, CDR1 is DFQATT and CDR2 SNEGSKA (reference sequence). CDR3 length: 13 residues. The ends were cut back, 3 bases at V and 3 bases at J, with 11 bases in the middle. Here the CDR3 reads CSASYLVEETQYF. In DNA, the CDR3 is TGCAGTGCTAGTTACCTAGTGGAAGAGACCCAGTACTTC.

The chain combines TRBV20-1 with TRBJ1-6, with D maybe TRBD1 (6 bases). V lost 3 bases to trimming and J lost 6 bases, with 9 bases between them. The CDR3 totals 13 residues. Germline V gives CDR1 DFQATT, CDR2 SNEGSKA (reference sequence). The CDR3 sequence is CSASARGNSPLHF. In DNA form, the CDR3 reads TGCAGTGCTAGTGCCAGGGGTAATTCACCCCTCCACTTT.

The rearrangement uses TRBV28 and TRBJ1-1; D unresolved. Trimming took off 5 bases at V and 0 bases at J, with 4 bases between the two ends. Germline CDR1 MDHEN, CDR2 SYDVKM. The CDR3 extends over 12 amino acids. The CDR3 region is CASSLVNTEAFF. CDR3 sequence (DNA): TGTGCCAGCAGTCTGGTGAACACTGAAGCTTTCTTT.

The V call is TRBV5-1, the J call TRBJ1-1; 8 bases agree with TRBD1. Germline V gives CDR1 SGHRS, CDR2 YFSETQ. CDR3 length equals 15 residues. The junction had 6 bases not matched to a gene; V was cut back by 4 bases and J by 1 base. In DNA, the CDR3 is TGCGCCAGCAGCACGGACAGGGCCCCGAACACTGAAGCTTTCTTT. Translating gives CASSTDRAPNTEAFF.

The chain joins TRBV5-4 to TRBJ1-4, with 7 bases that match TRBD1. The germline V gene has CDR1 SGHNT and CDR2 YYREEE (reference sequence). CDR3 length: 14 residues. Trimming at V came to 4 bases and at J to 8 bases, leaving 8 bases not matched to a gene. In DNA, the CDR3 is TGTGCCAGCAGCAAGAACAACAGGGGCGAAAAACTGTTTTTT. This codes for CASSKNNRGEKLFF.

Written as DNA, the CDR3 is TGCGCCAGCAGCCAATCCGGGACAAAAAATGAAAAACTGTTTTTT. Residues: CASSQSGTKNEKLFF. This rearrangement joins TRBV4-1 to TRBJ1-4; TRBD1 might be the D (6 bases). Per the germline V gene, CDR1 is MGHRA and CDR2 is YSYEKL. CDR3 size: 15 residues. Trimming removed 2 bases from V and 5 bases from J, with 12 bases in between.

This clone came up a few times. The V call is TRBV4-1, the J call TRBJ1-1; D gene ambiguous. CDR3 size: 14 residues. Germline values: CDR1 MGHRA, CDR2 YSYEKL. V lost 5 bases, J lost 1 base, and 11 bases lay in between. The CDR3 region has the DNA TGCGCCAGCAGCTACCGGGCTAGGAACACTGAAGCTTTCTTT. It translates to CASSYRARNTEAFF.

The J gene is TRBJ1-2, the V gene TRBV9, with D unresolved. The CDR3 sequence is 13 residues long. Trimming took off 0 bases at V and 3 bases at J, with 6 bases between the two ends. CDR1 and CDR2 (germline): SGDLS, YYNGEE. CDR3 sequence reads: CASSVDDDYGYTF. The CDR3 DNA is TGTGCCAGCAGCGTAGATGATGACTATGGCTACACCTTC.

The chain recombines TRBV7-9 with TRBJ2-7; D remains unclear. CDR3 size: 13 residues. With 3 bases removed from V and 0 bases from J, the gap between germline ends came to 6 bases. Germline lookup yields CDR1 SEHNR and CDR2 FQNEAQ (reference sequence). In DNA, the CDR3 is TGTGCCAGCAGCTTCGCCAGCTCCTACGAGCAGTACTTC. It translates to CASSFASSYEQYF.

J is TRBJ2-7 and V is TRBV4-1, with D possibly being TRBD2 (6 bases). The CDR3 extends over 15 amino acids. Trimming removed 0 bases from V and 9 bases from J, with 18 bases in between. In germline, CDR1 is MGHRA, CDR2 YSYEKL. CDR3 coding DNA: TGCGCCAGCAGCCAAGATGCGGGGACCCACCGGAGGCAGTACTTC. Its translation is CASSQDAGTHRRQYF.

The V gene is TRBV5-6, the J gene TRBJ1-2; 12 positions agree with TRBD1. This CDR3 region has 17 residues. Trimming cost V 4 bases and J 4 bases; bases outside gene matches: 11. The germline gives CDR1 SGHDT, CDR2 YYEEEE. CDR3 region: CASSPPPGQGAGYGYTF. CDR3 sequence (DNA): TGTGCCAGCAGCCCCCCTCCGGGACAGGGGGCAGGCTATGGCTACACCTTC.

The chain is built from TRBV7-9 and TRBJ2-3; 8 nucleotides align to TRBD1. The junction had 8 bases not matched to a gene; V was cut back by 5 bases and J by 7 bases. CDR3 size: 14 residues. Germline CDR1 is SEHNR and CDR2 is FQNEAQ (reference sequence). The CDR3 DNA reads TGTGCCAGCAGCCCCGGACAGGGTGTAAATACGCAGTATTTT. This encodes CASSPGQGVNTQYF.

The chain joins TRBV2 to TRBJ2-5, with D unclear. The CDR3 has 15 amino acids. The germline V and J ends were trimmed by 4 bases and 5 bases, with 17 bases remaining between them. Germline V CDR1 and CDR2: SNHLY, FYNNEI. CDR3 bases: TGTGCCAGCAGTGTAGCAGCGACCCCGGGCGAGACCCAGTACTTC. Protein sequence: CASSVAATPGETQYF. Based on the CDR3 plus reference TRBV2 and TRBJ2-5, the full variable domain is EPEVTQTPSHQVTQMGQEVILRCVPISNHLYFYWYRQILGQKVEFLVSFYNNEISEKSEIFDDQFSVERPDGSNFTLKIRSTKLEDSAMYFCASSVAATPGETQYFGPGTRLLVL.

The CDR3, as DNA: TGTGCCAGTAGTATATGGGGGCAGGAGCCCCAGCATTTT. Its translation: CASSIWGQEPQHF. V is TRBV19 and J is TRBJ1-5; D is perhaps TRBD1 (6 bases). Germline V CDR1 and CDR2: LNHDA, SQIVND (reference sequence). The CDR3 has 13 residues. The V end was cut by 2 bases, the J end by 8 bases, with 10 bases between.

V usage is TRBV5-7 and J usage is TRBJ2-2; 8 positions match TRBD2. TRBV5-7 falls under the ORF class, with uncertain function. After removal of 2 bases from V and 4 bases from J, the junction contained 4 bases not matched to a gene. CDR3 length: 15 residues. The CDR3 region is CASSFGGRSTGELFF. In nucleotides, the CDR3 is TGTGCCAGCAGCTTCGGCGGGAGGAGCACCGGGGAGCTGTTTTTT.

V is TRBV9 and J is TRBJ1-4; D is unresolved. The CDR3 loop spans 15 amino acids. Germline CDR1 is SGDLS and CDR2 is YYNGEE. The V and J ends lost 4 bases and 5 bases respectively, with 15 bases between them. The CDR3: CASSPITGENEKLFF. The CDR3 nucleotides are TGTGCCAGCAGCCCAATCACCGGGGAGAATGAAAAACTGTTTTTT. Full variable domain (outside the CDR3, taken from reference TRBV9 and TRBJ1-4): DSGVTQTPKHLITATGQRVTLRCSPRSGDLSVYWYQQSLDQGLQFLIQYYNGEERAKGNILERFSAQQFPDLHSELNLSSLELGDSALYFCASSPITGENEKLFFGSGTQLSVL.

This chain uses TRBV5-1 with TRBJ2-1, with 8 bases matching TRBD1. Germline V lookup: CDR1 SGHRS, CDR2 YFSETQ. V trimming: 4 bases; J trimming: 1 base; junction bases outside the gene matches: 4. CDR3 length equals 15 residues. CDR3 DNA: TGCGCCAGCAGCCTGACAGGGGATTCCTACAATGAGCAGTTCTTC. Protein product: CASSLTGDSYNEQFF.

The chain links TRBV6-4 to TRBJ2-3; D assignment may be TRBD1 or TRBD2 (5 bases each). The CDR3 sequence is 16 residues long. The ends were cut back, 5 bases at V and 1 base at J, with 16 bases in the middle. Germline V lookup: CDR1 MRHNA, CDR2 SNTAGT. Here the CDR3 reads CASSLTGRSGTDTQYF. CDR3 nucleotides: TGTGCCAGCAGTCTGACGGGGCGGAGCGGCACAGATACGCAGTATTTT.

In its sample, this clone was seen once. The chain combines TRBV7-9 with TRBJ2-5, with no clear D. V lost 5 bases and J 5 bases, leaving 15 bases between the germline ends. The CDR3 has 14 amino acids. Germline V gene data show CDR1 as SEHNR and CDR2 as FQNEAQ (reference sequence). The CDR3 reads CASSHEAVWETQYF. The CDR3, as DNA: TGTGCCAGCAGCCACGAGGCGGTTTGGGAGACCCAGTACTTC. Full variable domain (rest looked up from reference TRBV7-9 and TRBJ2-5): DTGVSQNPRHKITKRGQNVTFRCDPISEHNRLYWYRQTLGQGPEFLTYFQNEAQLEKSRLLSDRFSAERPKGSFSTLEIQRTEQGDSAMYLCASSHEAVWETQYFGPGTRLLVL.

The rearrangement joins TRBV2 to TRBJ2-5; TRBD2 matches 7 bases. The CDR3 covers 14 residues. The V gene's germline CDR1 is SNHLY and CDR2 FYNNEI. V dropped 8 bases and J dropped 0; count of bases not matched to a gene: 6. The CDR3 DNA sequence: TGTGCCAGCGACCGTAGCGGGTACCAAGAGACCCAGTACTTC. It specifies CASDRSGYQETQYF.

The chain has TRBV7-2 and TRBJ2-7; weak D call: TRBD1 (6 bases). With 1 base removed from V and 5 bases from J, the gap between germline ends came to 24 bases. Germline CDR1 is SGHTA and CDR2 is FQGNSA. The CDR3 is made up of 18 amino acids. The CDR3, as DNA: TGTGCCAGCAGCTTAGTTAAGTCCTGGGACACTAGTCCGGACGAGCAGTACTTC. Translated, it gives CASSLVKSWDTSPDEQYF.

J is TRBJ2-1 and V is TRBV4-2; unclear D gene. Germline V lookup: CDR1 LGHNA, CDR2 YNFKEQ. The CDR3 length is 16 residues. V gave up 0 bases and J gave up 4 bases, with 13 bases separating them. In nucleotides, the CDR3 is TGTGCCAGCAGCCAAGATAGTCTAGTCGGGTACAATGAGCAGTTCTTC. It yields the protein CASSQDSLVGYNEQFF.

The rearrangement links TRBV7-2 to TRBJ2-5; 7 nucleotides line up with TRBD1. This CDR3 is built from 14 residues. With 5 bases clipped from V and 2 bases from J, the junction kept 5 bases outside the gene matches. From germline, CDR1 is SGHTA and CDR2 FQGNSA. The CDR3 DNA sequence: TGTGCCAGCAGCCAGGGACAGACGCAAGAGACCCAGTACTTC. Residues: CASSQGQTQETQYF.

The chain recombines TRBV19 with TRBJ2-3, with D possibly matching TRBD1 (5 bases). This CDR3 has 13 residues. From germline, CDR1 is LNHDA and CDR2 SQIVND (reference sequence). The V and J ends lost 5 bases and 2 bases respectively, with 8 bases between them. The CDR3 DNA sequence: TGTGCCAGTAGTCCGGACAACACAGATACGCAGTATTTT. Protein sequence: CASSPDNTDTQYF.

The V and J genes are TRBV14 and TRBJ2-5, with D unresolved. Trimming removed 3 bases from V and 5 bases from J, with 13 bases in between. CDR1 is SGHDN, CDR2 FVKESK, per germline. This CDR3 region has 14 residues. Here the CDR3 reads CASSQILVGETQYF. The CDR3 region has the DNA TGTGCCAGCAGCCAGATCCTAGTGGGTGAGACCCAGTACTTC.

The chain carries TRBV7-9 and TRBJ2-7; 7 positions match TRBD2. The CDR3 totals 14 residues. V shed 0 bases, J shed 5 bases, and the junction held 4 bases outside the gene matches. Germline V gene data show CDR1 as SEHNR and CDR2 as FQNEAQ (reference sequence). The CDR3 coding sequence is TGTGCCAGCAGCTTAGCGGGAGGGAAGAACGAGCAGTACTTC. This translates into CASSLAGGKNEQYF.

The chain uses TRBV19 and TRBJ2-2, with D maybe TRBD1 (5 bases). There are 14 residues in the CDR3. The germline CDR1 and CDR2 sequences are LNHDA and SQIVND (reference sequence). Between the trimmed V and J ends, which lost 1 base and 2 bases, there was a span of 5 bases. CDR3 in DNA: TGTGCCAGTAGTATAGGGGGCAACACCGGGGAGCTGTTTTTT. It translates to CASSIGGNTGELFF.